The next 23 T cell receptor beta chains were all read from a single sample in a study of Ad26.COV2.S vaccination and SARS-CoV-2 variants. The table came from immunoSEQ multiplex PCR; TCRdb's copy has only in-frame clones and leaves some out. The sample lists more than 150,000 clones, roughly 87% occurring once. Sequencing was performed on peripheral blood, taken after recovery from COVID-19. The origin of the receptors is a human donor who had recovered from COVID-19.

V is TRBV6-4 and J is TRBJ2-3, with 11 bases that match TRBD1. The length of the CDR3 is 15 residues. In germline, CDR1 is MRHNA, CDR2 SNTAGT. Germline trimming cut 4 bases from V and 3 bases from J; bases unmatched to any gene: 3. The CDR3 reads CASSVGQGETDTQYF. CDR3 nucleotides: TGTGCCAGCAGTGTGGGACAGGGGGAAACAGATACGCAGTATTTT.

The chain employs TRBV5-1 and TRBJ1-6, with D possibly TRBD1 on 6 matching bases. From germline, CDR1 is SGHRS and CDR2 YFSETQ. Trimming left V 1 base short and J 7 bases short, with 15 bases between. The CDR3 length is 16 residues. The CDR3 coding sequence is TGCGCCAGCAGCTTGCTGGGGGGGGGCCCCAATTCACCCCTCCACTTT. This encodes CASSLLGGGPNSPLHF.

The rearrangement uses TRBV12-3 or TRBV12-4 and TRBJ2-5, with D unresolved. The CDR3 has 12 amino acids. V was pared by 4 bases and J by 6 bases, with 9 bases between. DNA of the CDR3: TGTGCCAGCAGTTCTGACCTGAAGACCCAGTACTTC. Translated: CASSSDLKTQYF.

The chain combines TRBV27 with TRBJ2-1; D may be TRBD1 or TRBD2 (5 bases each). The V end lost 6 bases, the J end lost 0 bases, and 15 bases lay between the germline ends. The CDR3 is 16 residues long. CDR1 is MNHEY and CDR2 is SMNVEV in the germline V gene (reference sequence). The CDR3 coding sequence is TGTGCCAGCAGCGACATCTGGGGGAGCTCCTACAATGAGCAGTTCTTC. Protein product: CASSDIWGSSYNEQFF.

V and J are TRBV4-2 and TRBJ2-5; D unresolved. This CDR3 has 16 amino acids. V lost 2 bases, J lost 5 bases, and 18 bases lay in between. Looked up from germline, CDR1 is LGHNA and CDR2 is YNFKEQ. CDR3 protein: CASSQPSGSLPETQYF. The CDR3 nucleotides are TGTGCCAGCAGCCAACCCTCGGGCTCACTACCCGAGACCCAGTACTTC.

The chain joins TRBV20-1 to TRBJ2-1; weak D call: TRBD2 (6 bases). The CDR3 spans 11 residues. Germline-derived CDR1 and CDR2 are DFQATT and SNEGSKA (reference sequence). V lost 6 bases to trimming and J lost 8 bases, with 11 bases between them. The CDR3 is CSAAGRYEQFF. CDR3 in DNA: TGCAGTGCCGCGGGGCGGTATGAGCAGTTCTTC.

This CDR3 reads CASSLNAGGPHEQYF. DNA for the CDR3: TGCGCCAGCAGCTTGAACGCAGGGGGCCCCCACGAGCAGTACTTC. J is TRBJ2-7 and V is TRBV5-1, with 8 nucleotides matching TRBD1. The V and J ends lost 1 base and 5 bases, in that order; junction bases with no gene match: 8. Germline CDR1 and CDR2: SGHRS and YFSETQ. The CDR3 has 15 amino acids.

This clone was recorded once. The chain has TRBV6-2 or TRBV6-3 and TRBJ2-5; 9 nucleotides agree with TRBD2. J gave up 3 bases and V 1 base, and 3 bases lay outside the gene matches. CDR1 MNHEY and CDR2 SVGEGT come from the germline V gene. The CDR3 is 15 amino acids. The CDR3 loop reads CASSYWASGKETQYF. CDR3 nucleotides: TGTGCCAGCAGTTACTGGGCTAGCGGGAAAGAGACCCAGTACTTC.

CDR3 bases: TGTGCCAGCAGCCAAGCTAGCGGGAGGGCCTTATATGAGCAGTTCTTC. Translating it yields CASSQASGRALYEQFF. The genes are TRBV4-2 and TRBJ2-1, with TRBD2 matching over 12 bases. The germline CDR1 and CDR2 sequences are LGHNA and YNFKEQ. V shed 1 base and J 8 bases; nucleotides not matched to a gene: 6. This CDR3 comprises 16 residues.

This clone was seen just once. V and J are TRBV27 and TRBJ2-3; no clear D. The V gene's germline CDR1 is MNHEY and CDR2 SMNVEV (reference sequence). V lost 6 bases and J 3 bases, leaving 13 bases between the germline ends. The CDR3 length is 14 residues. CDR3 sequence (DNA): TGTGCCAGCAGCTCTAGACATCCTACAGATACGCAGTATTTT. It codes for CASSSRHPTDTQYF.

The chain is built from TRBV5-4 and TRBJ2-5; D is undetermined. The V gene's germline CDR1 is SGHNT and CDR2 YYREEE (reference sequence). Trimming removed 1 base from V and 5 bases from J, with 6 bases in between. The CDR3 has 12 residues. This chain's CDR3 is CASSLYGETQYF. DNA of the CDR3: TGTGCCAGCAGCTTGTATGGTGAGACCCAGTACTTC.

This rearrangement joins TRBV5-1 to TRBJ1-3; D uncertain. Germline CDR1 is SGHRS and CDR2 is YFSETQ. The CDR3 length is 15 residues. V dropped 2 bases and J dropped 0 bases, with 9 bases sitting between them. Here the CDR3 DNA reads TGCGCCAGCAGCTTCGGAACCGGCTCTGGAAACACCATATATTTT. It yields the protein CASSFGTGSGNTIYF.

The chain has TRBV19 and TRBJ1-3; D uncertain. V dropped 10 bases and J dropped 0 bases, with 16 bases sitting between them. The germline V gene encodes CDR1 LNHDA and CDR2 SQIVND (reference sequence). CDR3 length: 15 amino acids. The CDR3 DNA sequence: TGTGCCACCGCGGATCACAGAACCTCTGGAAACACCATATATTTT. This translates into CATADHRTSGNTIYF. The full variable domain, with the rest looked up from reference TRBV19 and TRBJ1-3, is DGGITQSPKYLFRKEGQNVTLSCEQNLNHDAMYWYRQDPGQGLRLIYYSQIVNDFQKGDIAEGYSVSREKKESFPLTVTSAQKNPTAFYLCATADHRTSGNTIYFGEGSWLTVV.

V gene TRBV6-5 combines with J gene TRBJ2-3; D gene uncertain. Germline assignment: CDR1 MNHEY and CDR2 SVGAGI. The CDR3 sequence is 13 residues long. The V and J ends lost 0 bases and 9 bases respectively, with 10 bases between them. CDR3 sequence (DNA): TGTGCCAGCAGTTACTCCTTCCGGGCCACGCAGTATTTT. It codes for CASSYSFRATQYF.

This sequence joins TRBV6-6 and TRBJ2-7, with 10 bases fitting TRBD1. This CDR3 is built from 15 residues. Germline-derived CDR1 and CDR2 are MNHNY and SVGAGI (reference sequence). Losses at the gene ends were 5 bases for V and 2 bases for J; bases not matched to a gene: 6. CDR3 amino acids: CASSDRDRGTYEQYF. CDR3 coding DNA: TGTGCCAGCAGTGACCGGGACAGGGGTACCTACGAGCAGTACTTC.

V and J are TRBV7-9 and TRBJ1-1; D ambiguous. Germline lookup yields CDR1 SEHNR and CDR2 FQNEAQ (reference sequence). V lost 3 bases, J lost 0 bases, and 5 bases lay in between. This CDR3 has 13 residues. CDR3 bases: TGTGCCAGCAGCTTGACATTGAACACTGAAGCTTTCTTT. It specifies CASSLTLNTEAFF.

The chain links TRBV30 to TRBJ2-5, with 7 bases aligning to TRBD1. This CDR3 spans 13 amino acids. The germline CDR1 and CDR2 sequences are GTSNPN and SVGIG (reference sequence). V trimming: 0 bases; J trimming: 7 bases; junction bases outside the gene matches: 5. DNA of the CDR3: TGTGCCTGGAGTGTACAGGGGCTGGGGACCCAGTACTTC. Amino acids: CAWSVQGLGTQYF.

This chain uses TRBV10-2 with TRBJ2-6, with 7 bases matching TRBD1. There are 17 residues in the CDR3. The V segment lost 4 bases and the J segment 0 bases; nucleotides outside the gene matches: 6. Germline V lookup: CDR1 WSHSY, CDR2 SAAADI. Here the CDR3 reads CASSGQGIASGANVLTF. Written as DNA, the CDR3 is TGCGCCAGCAGTGGACAGGGAATCGCCTCTGGGGCCAACGTCCTGACTTTC.

The chain employs TRBV9 and TRBJ1-2; 7 nucleotides line up with TRBD1. Germline V gene data show CDR1 as SGDLS and CDR2 as YYNGEE. V gave up 3 bases and J gave up 4 bases; unmatched junction bases: 3. This CDR3 has 13 amino acids. The CDR3 DNA sequence: TGTGCCAGCAGCGCCGGGACAGCCTATGGCTACACCTTC. Protein product: CASSAGTAYGYTF.

The chain combines TRBV5-8 with TRBJ1-3, with D possibly TRBD1 on 5 matching bases. CDR3 length equals 14 residues. Trimming pared 1 base from V and 8 bases from J, leaving 13 bases between. Germline CDR1 and CDR2: SGHTS and YDEGEE. CDR3 DNA: TGTGCCAGCAGCTTGATGGGACGGGTGGACACCATATATTTT. Protein product: CASSLMGRVDTIYF.

The chain combines TRBV18 with TRBJ2-3, with a possible D match to TRBD2 (6 bases). Germline lookup yields CDR1 KGHSH and CDR2 LQKENI. Trimming cost V 6 bases and J 4 bases, with 23 bases left between them. This CDR3 is built from 17 residues. The CDR3 DNA sequence: TGTGCCAGCTCCCCCCTGTCCGGCGGGAAAAGGTCAGATACGCAGTATTTT. Its protein is CASSPLSGGKRSDTQYF.

The rearrangement joins TRBV6-5 to TRBJ2-6, with D possibly matching TRBD1 (6 bases). V was shortened by 6 bases and J by 4 bases, with 10 bases between the two germline ends. Germline V gene lookup returns CDR1 MNHEY and CDR2 SVGAGI. The CDR3 is 14 amino acids. In nucleotides, the CDR3 is TGTGCCAGCAGACAGGGAAGAGGGGCCAACGTCCTGACTTTC. Protein: CASRQGRGANVLTF.

This chain connects TRBV28 to TRBJ2-3; 9 bases match TRBD2. This CDR3 comprises 13 residues. Germline loops: CDR1 MDHEN, CDR2 SYDVKM. The junction had 5 bases not matched to a gene; V was cut back by 6 bases and J by 7 bases. The CDR3 region is CASRRGGGNTQYF. CDR3 DNA: TGTGCCAGCAGACGCGGGGGGGGAAATACGCAGTATTTT.